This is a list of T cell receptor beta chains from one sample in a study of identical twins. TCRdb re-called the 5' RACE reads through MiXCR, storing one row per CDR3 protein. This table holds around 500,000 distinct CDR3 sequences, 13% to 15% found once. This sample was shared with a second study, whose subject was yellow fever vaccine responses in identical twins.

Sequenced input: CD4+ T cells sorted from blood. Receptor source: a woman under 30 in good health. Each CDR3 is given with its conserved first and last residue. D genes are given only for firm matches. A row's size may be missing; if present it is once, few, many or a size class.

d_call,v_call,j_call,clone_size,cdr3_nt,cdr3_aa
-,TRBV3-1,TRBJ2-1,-,TGTGCCAGCAGCCAAGTGACTGGGTCGAATGAGCAGTTCTTC,CASSQVTGSNEQFF
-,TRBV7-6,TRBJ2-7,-,TGTGCCAGCGGGAAGGGGCTGGGACGCGAGCAGTACTTC,CASGKGLGREQYF
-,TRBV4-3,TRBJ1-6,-,TGCGCCAGCAGCCAAGCACACAGCTTTATCGGTTCACCCCTCCACTTT,CASSQAHSFIGSPLHF
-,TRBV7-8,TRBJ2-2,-,TGTGCCAGCAGCTCCCGGGACAAGAACACCGGGGAGCTGTTTTTT,CASSSRDKNTGELFF
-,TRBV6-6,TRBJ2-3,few,TGTGCCACCAGTCCTAGCACAGATACGCAGTATTTT,CATSPSTDTQYF
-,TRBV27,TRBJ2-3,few,TGTGCCAGCAGTTTAGAGGGTGGACCTCTGACACCAGGGACGCAGTATTTT,CASSLEGGPLTPGTQYF
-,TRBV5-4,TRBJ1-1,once,TGTGCCAGCAGCCCGCGGGTGGTCGACACTGAAGCTTTCTTT,CASSPRVVDTEAFF
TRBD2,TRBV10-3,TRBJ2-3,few,TGTGCCATCCGGGGGACTAGCGGGAACCCAGATACGCAGTATTTT,CAIRGTSGNPDTQYF
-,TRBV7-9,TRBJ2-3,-,TGTGCCAGCAGCTTAGCGCGCAGGGAAGATACGCAGTATTTT,CASSLARREDTQYF
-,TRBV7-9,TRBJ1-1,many,TGTGCCAGCAGCTTCAGGGAAGACGCCGCTTTCTTT,CASSFREDAAFF
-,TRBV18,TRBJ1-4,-,TGTGCCAGCTCACCAGAGTGGAAAGAAAAACTGTTTTTT,CASSPEWKEKLFF
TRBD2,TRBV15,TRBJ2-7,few,TGTGCCACCAGCAGAGAACGTGGCGGGGGGAGCTCCTACGAGCAGTACTTC,CATSRERGGGSSYEQYF
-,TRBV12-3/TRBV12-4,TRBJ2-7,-,TGTGCCAGCAGTTCCTATCGTTCAGGATCCCACGAGCAGTACTTC,CASSSYRSGSHEQYF
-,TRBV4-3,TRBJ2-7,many,TGCGCCAGCAGCCCCCGCGCGCTAGCGTCCTCCTACGAGCAGTACTTC,CASSPRALASSYEQYF
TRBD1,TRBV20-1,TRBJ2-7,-,TGCAGTGCTGGACAGGGTCTTGGCGAGCAGTACTTC,CSAGQGLGEQYF
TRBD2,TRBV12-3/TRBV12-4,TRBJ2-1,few,TGTGCCAGCAGTCCTATCGGAGGCCAGCGGGGGGGTTACAATGAGCAGTTCTTC,CASSPIGGQRGGYNEQFF
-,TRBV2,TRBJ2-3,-,TGTGCCAGCAGTGAGGTTAAGGATACGCAGTATTTT,CASSEVKDTQYF
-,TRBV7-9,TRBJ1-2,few,TGTGCCAGCAGTGACGGACGGACGAAGATACGCTACACCTTC,CASSDGRTKIRYTF
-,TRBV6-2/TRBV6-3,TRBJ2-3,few,TGTGCCAGTAGAGGACCGCGGGGTGCAGATACGCAGTATTTT,CASRGPRGADTQYF
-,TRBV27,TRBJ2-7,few,TGTGCCAGCAGTAACAGACAGGAGAGCTCCTACGAGCAGTACTTC,CASSNRQESSYEQYF
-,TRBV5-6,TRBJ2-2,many,TGTGCCAGCAGCTTGTACGGGAACACCGGGGAGCTGTTTTTT,CASSLYGNTGELFF
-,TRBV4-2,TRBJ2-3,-,TGTGCCAGCAGCCAAGTATTTTCCACAGATACGCAGTATTTT,CASSQVFSTDTQYF
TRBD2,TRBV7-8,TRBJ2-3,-,TGTGCCAGCGGCCCTCCCCGGCGGGAGGGCCAAACAGATACGCAGTATTTT,CASGPPRREGQTDTQYF
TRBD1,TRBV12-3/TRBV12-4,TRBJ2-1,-,TGTGCCAGCAGTTTCGCCGGGACAGGGGTAATGGATGAGCAGTTCTTC,CASSFAGTGVMDEQFF
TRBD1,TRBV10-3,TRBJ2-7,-,TGTGCCATCAAGGGAGGACAGGGGTCCTACGAGCAGTACTTC,CAIKGGQGSYEQYF
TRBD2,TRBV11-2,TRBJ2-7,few,TGTGCCAGCAGCCACACGGGGGCGGGAGGGTACAAATCCTACGAGCAGTACTTC,CASSHTGAGGYKSYEQYF
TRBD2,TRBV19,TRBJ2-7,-,TGTGCCAGTAGAGACTCGGGACTAGCTTACGAGCAGTACTTC,CASRDSGLAYEQYF
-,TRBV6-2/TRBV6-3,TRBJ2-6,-,TGTGCCAGCAGAAAGGGGGCTGGGGCCAACGTCCTGACTTTC,CASRKGAGANVLTF
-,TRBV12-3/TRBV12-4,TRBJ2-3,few,TGTGCCAGCAGCACCCCCGAAGATACGCAGTATTTT,CASSTPEDTQYF
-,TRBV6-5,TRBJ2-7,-,TGTGCCAGCAGTTACGGGGGGTCCCTCTTCAGCGAGCAGTACTTC,CASSYGGSLFSEQYF
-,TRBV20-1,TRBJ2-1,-,TGCAGTGCTGGCAGAGCCCCCAATGAGCAGTTCTTC,CSAGRAPNEQFF
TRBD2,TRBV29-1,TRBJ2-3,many,TGCAGCGTTGATGCCAGCGGGGTAGATACGCAGTATTTT,CSVDASGVDTQYF
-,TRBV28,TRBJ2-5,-,TGTGCCAGCAGGGCTAGTGGGGAGACCCAGTACTTC,CASRASGETQYF
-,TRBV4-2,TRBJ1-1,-,TGTGCCAGCAGCCACGTGGGCGGACCGAACACTGAAGCTTTCTTT,CASSHVGGPNTEAFF
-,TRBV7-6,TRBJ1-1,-,TGTGCCAGCAGCTTGGGGACTTCCACTGAAGCTTTCTTT,CASSLGTSTEAFF
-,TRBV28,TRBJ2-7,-,TGTGCCAGCAGTTTATTAGCAGGGGCGTCGGGTGAGCAGTACTTC,CASSLLAGASGEQYF
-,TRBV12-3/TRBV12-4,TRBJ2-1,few,TGTGCCAGCAGTTTAGGGGTTCCTAGCTACAATGAGCAGTTCTTC,CASSLGVPSYNEQFF